This TCR beta chain was found in a study of technical replicates of blood from several donors. The CDR3 spans 13 residues. Germline-derived CDR1 and CDR2 are SQVTM and ANQGSEA. Losses at the gene ends were 1 base for V and 5 bases for J; bases not matched to a gene: 4. The table came from immunoSEQ multiplex PCR; TCRdb's copy has only in-frame clones and leaves some out. The table has 40,000 to 55,000 clones, roughly 95% seen once; the top ten hold about 0.39%. The chain couples TRBV29-1 to TRBJ2-5; 7 nucleotides agree with TRBD2. This TCR was sampled from a human donor in good health. Sequenced material: T cells isolated from PBMCs. The CDR3 sequence: CSVEVGREETQYF. The CDR3 DNA reads as TGCAGCGTTGAAGTCGGGCGGGAGGAGACCCAGTACTTC. The whole variable domain, filled in from reference TRBV29-1 and TRBJ2-5, reads SAVISQKPSRDICQRGTSLTIQCQVDSQVTMMFWYRQQPGQSLTLIATANQGSEATYESGFVIDKFPISRPNLTFSTLTVSNMSPEDSSIYLCSVEVGREETQYFGPGTRLLVL.